These 7 T cell receptor beta chains were sequenced from one sample in a study of blood T cell repertoires in COVID-19. Clones were read by immunoSEQ multiplex PCR, and TCRdb kept only the in-frame ones, dropping some. The sample lists about 87,000 clones, 80% to 90% occurring once. Sequenced: peripheral blood. The receptors come from an elderly man with acute or convalescent COVID-19.

The DNA of the CDR3 is TGCGCCAGCAGGGATAGCGGGGGGAGCTCCTACAATGAGCAGTTCTTC. Protein: CASRDSGGSSYNEQFF. The rearrangement links TRBV10-2 to TRBJ2-1; 10 bases fit TRBD2. Germline trimming cut 6 bases from V and 0 bases from J; bases unmatched to any gene: 5. The CDR3 is 16 amino acids. The V gene's germline CDR1 is WSHSY and CDR2 SAAADI.

The V gene is TRBV9, the J gene TRBJ1-2, with no clear D. Germline loops: CDR1 SGDLS, CDR2 YYNGEE. This CDR3 is 15 amino acids long. V was clipped by 4 bases and J by 2 bases, with 15 bases between them. For the CDR3, the DNA is TGTGCCAGCAGCCCGCTAGTGGAGGACAACTATGGCTACACCTTC. This translates into CASSPLVEDNYGYTF. Looking up the rest from reference TRBV9 and TRBJ1-2 gives the full variable domain: DSGVTQTPKHLITATGQRVTLRCSPRSGDLSVYWYQQSLDQGLQFLIQYYNGEERAKGNILERFSAQQFPDLHSELNLSSLELGDSALYFCASSPLVEDNYGYTFGSGTRLTVV.

DNA for the CDR3: TGCGCCAGCAGCGTGACAGGGACTAACTATGGCTACACCTTC. It is translated as CASSVTGTNYGYTF. The rearrangement links TRBV5-1 to TRBJ1-2; TRBD1 matches at 7 bases. Germline assignment: CDR1 SGHRS and CDR2 YFSETQ. Trimming took 4 bases from V and 0 from J; bases not matched to a gene: 3. This CDR3 is built from 14 residues.

The chain employs TRBV7-3 and TRBJ2-5; D gene ambiguous. With 0 bases removed from V and 5 bases from J, the gap between germline ends came to 7 bases. The CDR3 loop spans 13 amino acids. The germline CDR1 and CDR2 sequences are SGHTA and FQGTGA. CDR3 sequence: CASSLTGWETQYF. The CDR3 region has the DNA TGTGCCAGCAGCTTAACCGGGTGGGAGACCCAGTACTTC.

This chain joins TRBV7-3 and TRBJ2-1; D might be TRBD2 (5 bases). The CDR3 is 15 residues long. Looked up from germline, CDR1 is SGHTA and CDR2 is FQGTGA. Trimming removed 0 bases at V and 6 bases at J, with 12 bases between. CDR3 DNA sequence: TGTGCCAGCAGCTTAACAACTAGTCGGGCCAATGAGCAGTTCTTC. Encoded protein: CASSLTTSRANEQFF. Variable domain in full (rest from reference TRBV7-3 and TRBJ2-1): GAGVSQTPSNKVTEKGKYVELRCDPISGHTALYWYRQSLGQGPEFLIYFQGTGAADDSGLPNDRFFAVRPEGSVSTLKIQRTERGDSAVYLCASSLTTSRANEQFFGPGTRLTVL.

V usage is TRBV7-2 and J usage is TRBJ1-2; 8 bases are a match to TRBD1. This CDR3 contains 15 residues. The ends lost 1 base at V and 5 bases at J; junction bases unmatched: 6. Germline V gene lookup returns CDR1 SGHTA and CDR2 FQGNSA. DNA for the CDR3: TGTGCCAGCAGCTTAGGGCAGGGGGCGGGATATGGCTACACCTTC. This encodes CASSLGQGAGYGYTF.

This chain connects TRBV3-1 (or the pseudogene TRBV3-2) to TRBJ1-5; no clear D. The CDR3 totals 13 residues. From germline, CDR1 is LGHDT and CDR2 YNNKEL (reference sequence). The germline V and J ends were trimmed by 0 bases and 4 bases, with 4 bases remaining between them. This CDR3 reads CASSQDRNQPQHF. In DNA, the CDR3 is TGTGCCAGCAGCCAAGATCGGAATCAGCCCCAGCATTTT.